These 12 T cell receptor beta chains originate from one sample sequenced in a study of OX40 agonist ivuxolimab in advanced cancers. Data came from immunoSEQ multiplex PCR; TCRdb stores just in-frame clones and leaves some out. The profile shows roughly 70,000 clones, about 85% of them singletons. Source: CD4+ or CD8+ T cells sorted from blood, taken in a trial of the OX40 agonist ivuxolimab. The receptors originated from an adult with an advanced solid tumor such as melanoma, head and neck, liver or kidney cancer.

The V gene is TRBV11-2, the J gene TRBJ2-1; a possible D gene is TRBD2 (6 bases). CDR1 is SGHAT, CDR2 FQNNGV, per germline. Between the trimmed V and J ends, which lost 0 bases and 7 bases, there was a span of 7 bases. This CDR3 region has 13 residues. The CDR3 protein is CASSLDRGNEQFF. The CDR3 bases are TGTGCCAGCAGCTTAGATCGGGGGAATGAGCAGTTCTTC.

CDR3 in amino acids: CASSPPATVASGDIAKNIQYF. The CDR3 nucleotides are TGCGCCAGCAGTCCCCCGGCCACGGTGGCTAGCGGGGATATAGCCAAAAACATTCAGTACTTC. The V and J genes are TRBV23-1 and TRBJ2-4; 9 bases fit TRBD2. TRBV23-1 is an ORF, and what it does is uncertain. Trimming at V came to 4 bases and at J to 0 bases, leaving 19 bases not matched to a gene. The CDR3 spans 21 residues.

The chain recombines TRBV6-5 with TRBJ1-1; D unresolved. This CDR3 comprises 15 residues. Germline lookup yields CDR1 MNHEY and CDR2 SVGAGI. V shed 0 bases and J shed 0 bases, with 8 bases lying between them. DNA for the CDR3: TGTGCCAGCAGTTACTCTGGGGTCATGAACACTGAAGCTTTCTTT. Protein sequence: CASSYSGVMNTEAFF.

The chain links TRBV5-6 to TRBJ1-2, with 7 nucleotides matching TRBD1. J lost 4 bases, V lost 0 bases, and 9 bases had no gene match. Germline CDR1 and CDR2: SGHDT and YYEEEE. This CDR3 has 16 amino acids. As DNA, the CDR3 is TGTGCCAGCAGCTTGGAAAGGGGGCGCTTAGGCTATGGCTACACCTTC. Amino acid sequence: CASSLERGRLGYGYTF.

V usage is TRBV19 and J usage is TRBJ2-5; tentatively, D is TRBD2 (6 bases). The CDR3 runs 18 residues. V lost 1 base, J lost 2 bases, and 20 bases lay in between. Germline V gene lookup returns CDR1 LNHDA and CDR2 SQIVND (reference sequence). Here the CDR3 reads CASSIGRGSLTPQETQYF. In nucleotides, the CDR3 is TGTGCCAGTAGTATAGGGAGGGGCTCCTTGACTCCTCAAGAGACCCAGTACTTC.

This clone was recorded a few times. Additional DNA sequences in this sample encode the identical CDR3. This rearrangement joins TRBV5-1 to TRBJ1-1; D unclear. The CDR3 is 13 amino acids. Trimming shortened V by 1 base and J by 1 base, and 5 bases separated the two germline ends. Germline V gene data show CDR1 as SGHRS and CDR2 as YFSETQ. CDR3 sequence: CASSLNENTEAFF. The CDR3 nucleotides read TGCGCCAGCAGCTTGAATGAGAACACTGAAGCTTTCTTT.

This clone was seen a single time. The V and J genes are TRBV5-6 and TRBJ2-3; 9 nucleotides line up with TRBD1. The CDR3 extends over 14 amino acids. CDR1 is SGHDT, CDR2 YYEEEE, per germline. The V gene end was trimmed by 3 bases and the J gene end by 6 bases; junction bases not matched to a gene: 5. The CDR3: CASSWGTGSDTQYF. CDR3 coding DNA: TGTGCCAGCAGCTGGGGGACAGGGTCGGATACGCAGTATTTT.

This clone is a singleton in its sample. This chain links TRBV29-1 with TRBJ1-2; TRBD1 might be the D (6 bases). The CDR3 is 12 residues long. The V end lost 4 bases, the J end lost 6 bases, and 12 bases lay between the germline ends. In germline, CDR1 is SQVTM, CDR2 ANQGSEA. CDR3 in amino acids: CSVADSQNGYTF. The CDR3 nucleotides are TGCAGCGTTGCGGACAGTCAAAATGGCTACACCTTC.

This clone was picked up one time. The J gene is TRBJ1-1, the V gene TRBV7-9, with D possibly TRBD1 on 6 matching bases. V lost 8 bases to trimming and J lost 1 base, with 11 bases between them. The CDR3 length is 13 residues. Germline CDR1 is SEHNR and CDR2 is FQNEAQ (reference sequence). The CDR3 DNA is TGTGCCAGCCGCGGACAGCAGAACACTGAAGCTTTCTTT. Amino acid sequence: CASRGQQNTEAFF.

The chain couples TRBV27 to TRBJ1-4; 7 bases are a match to TRBD1. The germline V gene has CDR1 MNHEY and CDR2 SMNVEV (reference sequence). CDR3 length: 15 amino acids. The V and J ends lost 4 bases and 3 bases, in that order; junction bases with no gene match: 5. CDR3 sequence reads: CASSSRQGPNEKLFF. Written as DNA, the CDR3 is TGTGCCAGCAGTTCACGACAGGGCCCTAATGAAAAACTGTTTTTT.

The V call is TRBV7-3, the J call TRBJ2-1; either TRBD1 or TRBD2 may fit D (5 bases each). Trimming took off 5 bases at V and 5 bases at J, with 13 bases between the two ends. The CDR3 extends over 14 amino acids. CDR1 SGHTA and CDR2 FQGTGA come from the germline V gene. CDR3: CASSVRDGNNEQFF. The CDR3, as DNA: TGTGCCAGCAGCGTCCGGGACGGCAACAATGAGCAGTTCTTC.

Concerning this clone: At one of its ends the junction is not consistent with the germline gene, which may arise from a read error. The chain uses TRBV7-9 and TRBJ1-3; D might be TRBD1 (6 bases). The germline CDR1 and CDR2 sequences are SEHNR and FQNEAQ (reference sequence). This CDR3 is 13 amino acids long. The CDR3 loop reads CHWTALSGNTIYF. CDR3 bases: TGCCACTGGACAGCCCTCTCTGGAAACACCATATATTTT.